This entry concerns a single TCR beta chain. Its antigen is undetermined. This record belongs to a study of CD8 T cells in ankylosing spondylitis. A single record per CDR3 protein comes from TCRdb applying MiXCR to the 5' RACE reads. The sample includes roughly 370,000 distinct CDR3 sequences, around 22% of them seen just once. Study-level findings and limits: Ankylosing spondylitis blood seemed to carry a telltale TCR beta motif made of fewer than ten highly homologous variants.

The CDR3 sequence is 13 residues long. Deletions cut 1 base from V and 7 bases from J, with 8 bases between. The germline V gene has CDR1 SGHVS and CDR2 FNYEAQ. This chain uses TRBV7-6 with TRBJ1-5; the D is unclear. The material sequenced was blood, either unsorted or a sorted T cell fraction (not recorded which). The TCR was taken from a male donor with ankylosing spondylitis. The CDR3 sequence: CASSLGAVQPQHF. CDR3 sequence (DNA): TGTGCCAGCAGCTTAGGGGCGGTGCAGCCCCAGCATTTT.